This T cell receptor (beta chain) was retrieved from a study of shared clonotypes between healthy human individuals. This CDR3 is 17 amino acids long. V gave up 2 bases and J gave up 6 bases, with 20 bases separating them. CDR1 and CDR2 (germline): KGHSH, LQKENI. Broader study findings: Shared clonotypes: roughly 4.5% naive CD4, around 3.5% naive CD8, about 2.5% memory CD4, about 0.4% memory CD8. Clonotype sharing among donors was expected to depend on sequencing depth.

Data came from immunoSEQ multiplex PCR; TCRdb stores just in-frame clones and leaves some out. The sample shows some 2.1 million clones, roughly 94% of them seen only once. A remark on this clone: Its antigen remains unidentified.

The sequence derives from a young man in good health. The chain is built from TRBV18 and TRBJ2-4, with D possibly being TRBD2 (6 bases). Sequences were obtained from naive CD4+ T cells sorted from blood. Subset meaning: CD45RA+ positively selected. The CDR3, as DNA: TGTGCCAGCTCACCATCACCTAGCTATGCGGAGGGAAACATTCAGTACTTC. It is translated as CASSPSPSYAEGNIQYF.